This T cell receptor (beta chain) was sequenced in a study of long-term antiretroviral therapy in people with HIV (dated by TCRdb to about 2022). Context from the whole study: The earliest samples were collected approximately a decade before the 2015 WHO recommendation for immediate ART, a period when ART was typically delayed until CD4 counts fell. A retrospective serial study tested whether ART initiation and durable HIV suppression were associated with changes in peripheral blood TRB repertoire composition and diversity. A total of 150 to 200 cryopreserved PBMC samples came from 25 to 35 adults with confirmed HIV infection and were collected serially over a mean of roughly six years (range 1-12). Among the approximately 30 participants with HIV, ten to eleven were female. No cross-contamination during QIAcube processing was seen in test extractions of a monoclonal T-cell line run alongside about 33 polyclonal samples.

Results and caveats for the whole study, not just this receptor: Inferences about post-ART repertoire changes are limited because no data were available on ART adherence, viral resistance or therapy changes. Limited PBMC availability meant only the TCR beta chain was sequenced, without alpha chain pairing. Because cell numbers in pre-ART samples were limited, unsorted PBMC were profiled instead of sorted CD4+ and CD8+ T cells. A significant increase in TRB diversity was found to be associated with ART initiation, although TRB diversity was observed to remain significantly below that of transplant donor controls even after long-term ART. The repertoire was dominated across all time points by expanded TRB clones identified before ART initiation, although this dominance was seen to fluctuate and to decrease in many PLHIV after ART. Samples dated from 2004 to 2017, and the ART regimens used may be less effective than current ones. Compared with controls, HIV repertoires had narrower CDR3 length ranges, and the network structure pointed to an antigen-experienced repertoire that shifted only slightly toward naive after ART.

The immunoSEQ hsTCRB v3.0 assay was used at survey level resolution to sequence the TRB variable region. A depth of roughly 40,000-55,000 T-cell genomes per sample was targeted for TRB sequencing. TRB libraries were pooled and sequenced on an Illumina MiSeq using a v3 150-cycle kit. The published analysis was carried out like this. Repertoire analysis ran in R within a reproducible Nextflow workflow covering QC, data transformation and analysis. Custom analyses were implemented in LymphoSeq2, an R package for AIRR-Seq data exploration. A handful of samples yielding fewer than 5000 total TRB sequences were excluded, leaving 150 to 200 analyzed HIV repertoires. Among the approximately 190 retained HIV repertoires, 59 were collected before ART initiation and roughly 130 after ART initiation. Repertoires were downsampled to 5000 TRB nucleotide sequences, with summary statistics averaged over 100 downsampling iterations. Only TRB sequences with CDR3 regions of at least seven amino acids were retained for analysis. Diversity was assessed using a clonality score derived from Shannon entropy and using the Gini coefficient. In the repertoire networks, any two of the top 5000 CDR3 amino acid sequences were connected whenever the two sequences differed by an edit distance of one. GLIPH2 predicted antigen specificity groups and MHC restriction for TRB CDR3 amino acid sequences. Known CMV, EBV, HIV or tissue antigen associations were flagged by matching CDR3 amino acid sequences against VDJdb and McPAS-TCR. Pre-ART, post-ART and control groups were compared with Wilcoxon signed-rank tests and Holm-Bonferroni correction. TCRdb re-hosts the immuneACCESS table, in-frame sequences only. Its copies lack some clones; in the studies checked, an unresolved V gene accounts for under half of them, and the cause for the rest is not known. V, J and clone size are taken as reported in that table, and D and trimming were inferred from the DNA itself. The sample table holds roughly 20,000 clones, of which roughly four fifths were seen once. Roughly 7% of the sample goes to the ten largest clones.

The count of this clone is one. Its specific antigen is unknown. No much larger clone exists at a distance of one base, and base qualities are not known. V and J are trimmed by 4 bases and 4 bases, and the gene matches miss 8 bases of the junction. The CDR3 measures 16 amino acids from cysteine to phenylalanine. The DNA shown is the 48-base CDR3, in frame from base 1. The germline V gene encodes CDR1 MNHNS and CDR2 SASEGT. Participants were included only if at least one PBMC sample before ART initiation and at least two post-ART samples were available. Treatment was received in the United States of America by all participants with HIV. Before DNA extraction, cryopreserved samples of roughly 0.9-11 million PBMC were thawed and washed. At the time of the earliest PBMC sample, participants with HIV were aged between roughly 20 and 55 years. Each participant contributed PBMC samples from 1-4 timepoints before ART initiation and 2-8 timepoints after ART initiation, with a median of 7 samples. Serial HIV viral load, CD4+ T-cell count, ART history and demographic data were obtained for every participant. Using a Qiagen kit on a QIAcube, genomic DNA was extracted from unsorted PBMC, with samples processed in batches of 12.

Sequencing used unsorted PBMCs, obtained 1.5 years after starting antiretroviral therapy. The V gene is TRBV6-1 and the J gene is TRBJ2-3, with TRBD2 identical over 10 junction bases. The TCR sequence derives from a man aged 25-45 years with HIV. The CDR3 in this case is CASSVELAGEADTQYF. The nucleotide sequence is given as TGTGCCAGCAGTGTGGAGCTAGCGGGGGAGGCAGATACGCAGTATTTT.